Listed below are T cell receptor beta chains from one sample, sequenced in a study of T cell responses to AZD1222 COVID-19 vaccine. Profiling relied on immunoSEQ multiplex PCR, and the TCRdb table lists in-frame clones only, not all of them. The sample lists 66,000 or so clones, about 90% occurring once. Specimen: peripheral blood, collected on day 0 of AZD1222 vaccination. The receptors here all came from an adult in good health. The CDR3 runs from the conserved cysteine through the conserved F or W. The order of the fields is J gene, V gene, clone size, D gene, CDR3 length, CDR3 protein, CDR3 DNA. D genes are given only for firm matches. Size tells how often a clone was seen (once, few, many) or the class of an expanded clone, and some rows leave it out.

TRBJ1-1	TRBV12-3/TRBV12-4	once	NA	13	CASSLIQGLRAFF	TGTGCCAGCAGTTTAATACAGGGCTTGAGAGCTTTCTTT
TRBJ1-6	TRBV5-1	NA	NA	14	CASSSGGEESPLHF	TGCGCCAGCAGCTCGGGGGGAGAGGAATCCCCCCTCCACTTT
TRBJ1-2	TRBV5-1	NA	TRBD1	15	CASSLAVTGAIGYTF	TGCGCCAGCAGCTTGGCCGTGACAGGGGCCATCGGCTACACCTTC
TRBJ2-5	TRBV19	once	TRBD2	15	CASSIRLAGVQTQYF	TGTGCCAGTAGTATCCGACTAGCGGGAGTTCAGACCCAGTACTTC
TRBJ2-2	TRBV5-1	NA	NA	16	CASSLDGAGNTGELFF	TGCGCCAGCAGCTTGGACGGGGCAGGGAACACCGGGGAGCTGTTTTTT
TRBJ1-1	TRBV19	NA	NA	13	CASSILQNTEAFF	TGTGCCAGTAGTATACTTCAGAACACTGAAGCTTTCTTT
TRBJ2-2	TRBV6-7	NA	NA	19	CASPSTSRAGENRGGELFF	TGTGCCTCCCCTTCTACGTCTCGCGCCGGGGAGAACCGAGGCGGGGAGCTGTTTTTT
TRBJ2-5	TRBV28	NA	NA	14	CASSLNTVGETQYF	TGTGCCAGCAGTTTAAACACAGTCGGGGAGACCCAGTACTTC
TRBJ2-3	TRBV2	NA	NA	14	CASLGASVADTQYF	TGTGCCAGCCTGGGGGCTAGCGTCGCAGATACGCAGTATTTT
TRBJ1-2	TRBV6-5	NA	NA	15	CASSYRAGSSYGYTF	TGTGCCAGCAGTTACCGGGCAGGGAGTTCGTATGGCTACACCTTC
TRBJ2-7	TRBV14	NA	NA	12	CASSQVRNEQYF	TGTGCCAGCAGCCAAGTACGTAACGAGCAGTACTTC
TRBJ1-1	TRBV7-6	NA	NA	14	CASSSWTENTEAFF	TGTGCCAGCAGCTCCTGGACGGAGAACACTGAAGCTTTCTTT
TRBJ2-1	TRBV27	NA	TRBD1	15	CASSYGTGAYNEQFF	TGTGCCAGCAGTTATGGGACAGGGGCTTACAATGAGCAGTTCTTC
TRBJ2-7	TRBV5-4	NA	NA	15	CASSLRGIESYEQYF	TGTGCCAGCAGCTTGCGGGGAATAGAGTCCTACGAGCAGTACTTC
TRBJ1-2	TRBV27	NA	NA	13	CASSLRGFDGYTF	TGTGCCAGCAGTTTAAGGGGTTTTGATGGCTACACCTTC
TRBJ1-2	TRBV10-3	once	TRBD1	13	CAISPDRGYGYTF	TGTGCCATCAGCCCGGACAGGGGGTATGGCTACACCTTC
TRBJ1-2	TRBV27	NA	NA	14	CASSPTLTGYGYTF	TGTGCCAGCAGTCCCACCCTGACAGGCTATGGCTACACCTTC
TRBJ1-5	TRBV29-1	NA	NA	13	CSVAETPNQPQHF	TGCAGCGTTGCAGAGACCCCCAATCAGCCCCAGCATTTT
TRBJ2-7	TRBV29-1	NA	NA	13	CSVGVGASYEQYF	TGCAGCGTTGGTGTAGGAGCCTCCTACGAGCAGTACTTC
TRBJ2-5	TRBV7-2	NA	TRBD2	14	CASSHSGGGETQYF	TGTGCCAGCAGCCATAGCGGGGGGGGAGAGACCCAGTACTTC
TRBJ2-2	TRBV7-3	NA	NA	14	CASSESVNTGELFF	TGTGCCAGCAGCGAAAGCGTTAACACCGGGGAGCTGTTTTTT
TRBJ2-1	TRBV6-5	NA	TRBD1	11	CASYRGHEQFF	TGTGCCAGTTACAGGGGGCATGAGCAGTTCTTC
TRBJ1-1	TRBV19	medium-sized	TRBD1	14	CASSPRDRYTEAFF	TGTGCCAGTAGTCCCCGGGACAGATATACTGAAGCTTTCTTT
TRBJ1-1	TRBV24-1	NA	NA	12	CATRTGNTEAFF	TGTGCCACCAGAACAGGAAACACTGAAGCTTTCTTT
TRBJ2-6	TRBV6-2/TRBV6-3	once	TRBD1	21	CASSKSPGRQTGLTGANVLTF	TGTGCCAGCAGTAAATCCCCGGGACGCCAGACAGGGCTTACTGGGGCCAACGTCCTGACTTTC
TRBJ1-6	TRBV5-1	NA	NA	16	CASSLMGLLYNSPLHF	TGCGCCAGCAGCTTGATGGGACTACTCTATAATTCACCCCTCCACTTT
TRBJ1-6	TRBV6-5	once	NA	15	CASSTLKGKDSPLHF	TGTGCCAGCAGTACTTTGAAAGGGAAGGATTCACCCCTCCACTTT
TRBJ2-2	TRBV30	NA	TRBD2	15	CAWSAGGRYTGELFF	TGTGCCTGGAGTGCGGGCGGGAGATACACCGGGGAGCTGTTTTTT
TRBJ2-7	TRBV11-3	NA	NA	13	CASRAAAQGEQYF	TGTGCCAGCAGGGCCGCGGCGCAGGGCGAGCAGTACTTC
TRBJ1-6	TRBV4-2	few	NA	12	CASSQANSPLHF	TGTGCCAGCAGCCAGGCCAATTCACCCCTCCACTTT
TRBJ1-2	TRBV5-4	NA	TRBD1	13	CASSSGGEYGYTF	TGTGCCAGCAGCTCAGGGGGCGAGTATGGCTACACCTTC
TRBJ1-1	TRBV18	NA	TRBD1	14	CASSPRTGDGQAFF	TGTGCCAGCTCACCCCGGACAGGGGACGGTCAAGCTTTCTTT
TRBJ1-2	TRBV19	NA	NA	13	CASSSQGSYGYTF	TGTGCCAGTAGCTCTCAGGGGTCCTATGGCTACACCTTC
TRBJ2-5	TRBV5-4	NA	NA	15	CASSLGSGSRETQYF	TGTGCCAGCAGCTTGGGGTCAGGGAGTCGAGAGACCCAGTACTTC
TRBJ1-4	TRBV5-1	NA	NA	16	CASSLKMTTTNEKLFF	TGCGCCAGCAGCTTGAAGATGACCACAACTAATGAAAAACTGTTTTTT
TRBJ2-7	TRBV6-4	few	TRBD2	14	CASSPGTSGTEQYF	TGTGCCAGCAGTCCCGGGACTAGCGGGACAGAGCAGTACTTC
TRBJ2-5	TRBV28	NA	NA	11	CASSSQITQYF	TGTGCCAGCAGTTCACAGATAACCCAGTACTTC
TRBJ1-5	TRBV6-6	NA	NA	13	CASNQGRNQPQHF	TGTGCCAGCAACCAGGGCAGGAATCAGCCCCAGCATTTT
TRBJ1-1	TRBV5-1	NA	NA	13	CASSGGQGTEAFF	TGCGCCAGCAGCGGGGGGCAGGGCACTGAAGCTTTCTTT
TRBJ2-2	TRBV27	NA	NA	15	CASSLSSPRAGELFF	TGTGCCAGCAGTTTATCCTCCCCCAGGGCCGGGGAGCTGTTTTTT
TRBJ1-2	TRBV28	NA	NA	13	CAIHRGAGYGYTF	TGTGCCATCCACCGGGGGGCGGGCTATGGCTACACCTTC
TRBJ1-2	TRBV6-2/TRBV6-3	NA	NA	14	CASSYPGGLYGYTF	TGTGCCAGCAGTTACCCCGGCGGTTTATATGGCTACACCTTC
TRBJ1-1	TRBV5-8	NA	NA	14	CASSLPPANTEAFF	TGTGCCAGCAGCTTACCCCCAGCTAACACTGAAGCTTTCTTT
TRBJ2-7	TRBV19	NA	NA	14	CASSIILRSYEQYF	TGTGCCAGTAGTATTATCTTACGCTCCTACGAGCAGTACTTC
TRBJ1-2	TRBV7-9	NA	NA	15	CASSSEGQGGYGYTF	TGTGCCAGCAGCTCCGAGGGGCAGGGAGGTTATGGCTACACCTTC
TRBJ1-1	TRBV18	NA	NA	14	CASLRTDSNTEAFF	TGTGCCAGCCTAAGGACAGACTCGAACACTGAAGCTTTCTTT
TRBJ1-3	TRBV5-4	NA	NA	13	CASSSTEGNTIYF	TGTGCCAGCAGCTCGACAGAGGGAAACACCATATATTTT
TRBJ2-3	TRBV11-2	NA	NA	15	CASSFWTSSTDTQYF	TGTGCCAGCAGCTTTTGGACAAGTAGCACAGATACGCAGTATTTT
TRBJ1-2	TRBV5-4	NA	NA	11	CASSLGEGYTF	TGTGCCAGCAGCTTGGGGGAGGGCTACACCTTC
TRBJ1-5	TRBV7-9	NA	NA	16	CASSLRGDRLNQPQHF	TGTGCCAGCAGCTTAAGGGGTGACAGGCTAAATCAGCCCCAGCATTTT
TRBJ2-7	TRBV4-3	NA	NA	15	CASSQDITTSYEQYF	TGCGCCAGCAGCCAAGATATTACAACCTCCTACGAGCAGTACTTC
TRBJ1-2	TRBV19	NA	TRBD1	13	CASRETGTYGYTF	TGTGCCAGTAGAGAGACAGGGACTTATGGCTACACCTTC
TRBJ1-1	TRBV30	NA	NA	14	CAWSVNIENTEAFF	TGTGCCTGGAGTGTTAACATAGAGAACACTGAAGCTTTCTTT
TRBJ1-2	TRBV28	NA	NA	13	CASRPAGMDGYTF	TGTGCCAGCCGGCCGGCAGGGATGGATGGCTACACCTTC